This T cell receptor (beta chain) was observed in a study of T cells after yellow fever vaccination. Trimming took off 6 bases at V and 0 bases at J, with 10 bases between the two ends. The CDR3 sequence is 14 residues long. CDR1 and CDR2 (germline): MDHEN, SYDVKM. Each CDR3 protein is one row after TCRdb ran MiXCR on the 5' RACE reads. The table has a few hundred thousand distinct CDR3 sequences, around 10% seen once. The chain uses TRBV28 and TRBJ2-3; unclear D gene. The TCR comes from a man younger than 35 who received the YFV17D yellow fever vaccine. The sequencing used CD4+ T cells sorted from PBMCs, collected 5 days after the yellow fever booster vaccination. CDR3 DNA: TGTGCCAGCAGAATCGCCATTAGCACAGATACGCAGTATTTT. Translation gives CASRIAISTDTQYF.